One sample yielded the 23 T cell receptor beta chains listed below, sequenced in a study of cytomegalovirus exposure and HLA in healthy donors. The PCR made use of 60 Vbeta and 13 Jbeta primers. Here immunoSEQ multiplex PCR was the method, and the copy in TCRdb shows in-frame clones only, minus some. The table lists over 95,000 clones, approximately 76% of them singletons. Sequenced input: PBMCs. These receptor sequences come from a man aged 40-49 years in good health and CMV-seronegative.

The V and J genes are TRBV18 and TRBJ2-3; no reliable D call. With 4 bases removed from V and 0 bases from J, the gap between germline ends came to 5 bases. From germline, CDR1 is KGHSH and CDR2 LQKENI. The CDR3 extends over 13 amino acids. CDR3 sequence: CASSQASTDTQYF. DNA for the CDR3: TGTGCCAGCTCACAAGCTAGCACAGATACGCAGTATTTT.

The chain combines TRBV27 with TRBJ1-6; D unresolved. The ends were cut back, 5 bases at V and 9 bases at J, with 11 bases in the middle. Germline V gene sequence: CDR1 MNHEY, CDR2 SMNVEV (reference sequence). CDR3 size: 13 residues. Here the CDR3 reads CASSLPLRSPLHF. The CDR3 nucleotides read TGTGCCAGCAGTCTCCCTCTCCGTTCACCCCTCCACTTT.

This clone has a handful of counts. The chain employs TRBV28 and TRBJ1-4; a weak D match, TRBD1 (6 bases). Germline CDR1 and CDR2: MDHEN and SYDVKM. CDR3 length: 14 amino acids. Trimming removed 6 bases at V and 8 bases at J, with 16 bases between. The CDR3 nucleotides are TGTGCCAGCAGAGATACAGGGTTGGGGGAAAAACTGTTTTTT. Residues: CASRDTGLGEKLFF.

V usage is TRBV9 and J usage is TRBJ2-3, with 7 nucleotides matching TRBD2. The CDR3 runs to 20 residues. The trim removed 0 bases at V and 3 bases at J, leaving 19 bases unmatched. CDR1 is SGDLS and CDR2 is YYNGEE in the germline V gene. This CDR3 reads CASSVAALAEQPGGTDTQYF. The DNA for the CDR3 is TGTGCCAGCAGCGTAGCGGCTCTAGCGGAACAACCGGGGGGTACAGATACGCAGTATTTT.

This clone was seen a few times. V usage is TRBV10-2 and J usage is TRBJ2-7, with D possibly matching TRBD2 (7 bases). The CDR3 loop spans 15 amino acids. Germline CDR1 is WSHSY and CDR2 is SAAADI. V dropped 0 bases and J dropped 3 bases, with 12 bases sitting between them. The CDR3 loop reads CASSESGGRYYEQYF. The CDR3 DNA reads TGCGCCAGCAGTGAGTCCGGGGGGCGCTACTACGAGCAGTACTTC.

The V gene is TRBV7-2, the J gene TRBJ2-2; 7 nucleotides align to TRBD2. V shed 5 bases and J 1 base; nucleotides not matched to a gene: 4. Germline CDR1 is SGHTA and CDR2 is FQGNSA. The length of the CDR3 is 15 residues. CDR3 amino acids: CASSLPGGNTGELFF. DNA of the CDR3: TGTGCCAGCAGCCTCCCGGGGGGGAACACCGGGGAGCTGTTTTTT.

This chain connects TRBV28 to TRBJ2-5; tentative D call: TRBD1 (6 bases). The assigned J gene may be wrong: the sequence end matches TRBJ2-7 better. Per the germline V gene, CDR1 is MDHEN and CDR2 is SYDVKM. CDR3 length equals 15 residues. CDR3 protein: CASSFAGVSLGEQYF. The CDR3 DNA reads TGTGCCAGCAGTTTTGCAGGGGTTTCTTTGGGCGAGCAGTACTTC.

The V call is TRBV9, the J call TRBJ1-1; 8 bases agree with TRBD1. CDR3 length: 16 amino acids. J gave up 1 base and V 3 bases, and 8 bases lay outside the gene matches. Germline CDR1 and CDR2: SGDLS and YYNGEE. This chain's CDR3 is CASSAAGDRRNTEAFF. The CDR3 DNA reads TGTGCCAGCAGCGCAGCTGGGGACAGGAGGAACACTGAAGCTTTCTTT.

The chain carries TRBV4-1 and TRBJ2-2; tentative D call: TRBD1 (6 bases). The CDR3 has 14 residues. Trimming removed 1 base from V and 7 bases from J, with 10 bases in between. Germline V gene sequence: CDR1 MGHRA, CDR2 YSYEKL. The CDR3 loop reads CASSQVGGNGELFF. As DNA, the CDR3 is TGCGCCAGCAGCCAAGTAGGGGGAAACGGGGAGCTGTTTTTT.

The gene calls are TRBV2 and TRBJ1-4, with D maybe TRBD1 (6 bases). The germline CDR1 and CDR2 sequences are SNHLY and FYNNEI. Trimming took off 7 bases at V and 6 bases at J, with 12 bases between the two ends. CDR3 length: 13 amino acids. CDR3 amino acids: CASKGRGHEKLFF. The CDR3 region has the DNA TGTGCCAGCAAGGGCAGGGGCCATGAAAAACTGTTTTTT.

This clone has only a few counts. The rearrangement uses TRBV7-8 and TRBJ1-4, with no clear D. CDR3 size: 14 residues. Germline CDR1 SGHVS, CDR2 FQNEAQ. V was clipped by 5 bases and J by 5 bases, with 12 bases between them. The CDR3 DNA reads as TGTGCCAGCAGCCGGCAGCGCGCGAATGAAAAACTGTTTTTT. Translated: CASSRQRANEKLFF.

J is TRBJ2-7 and V is TRBV5-1; D is perhaps TRBD2 (5 bases). Between the trimmed V and J ends, which lost 0 bases and 0 bases, there was a span of 7 bases. This CDR3 has 14 residues. Germline V gives CDR1 SGHRS, CDR2 YFSETQ. The CDR3 reads CASSLVGSSYEQYF. In nucleotides, the CDR3 is TGCGCCAGCAGCTTGGTTGGGAGCTCCTACGAGCAGTACTTC.

The rearrangement joins TRBV9 to TRBJ1-3; possibly TRBD1 for D (6 bases). In germline, CDR1 is SGDLS, CDR2 YYNGEE. The CDR3 sequence is 15 residues long. The V end lost 3 bases, the J end lost 8 bases, and 18 bases lay between the germline ends. The CDR3 sequence is CASSASSGVPDTIYF. Written as DNA, the CDR3 is TGTGCCAGCAGCGCAAGCTCAGGGGTCCCCGACACCATATATTTT.

This CDR3 reads CASSYTGVAASPLHF. DNA for the CDR3: TGTGCCAGCAGTTACACAGGGGTCGCTGCTTCACCCCTCCACTTT. The chain is built from TRBV6-5 and TRBJ1-6; 7 bases match TRBD1. Unmatched junction bases numbered 7, after V lost 2 bases and J lost 9 bases. Germline V CDR1 and CDR2: MNHEY, SVGAGI. CDR3 size: 15 residues.

The chain has TRBV27 and TRBJ2-5, with TRBD2 matching 8 bases. In germline, CDR1 is MNHEY, CDR2 SMNVEV (reference sequence). The CDR3 covers 18 residues. V was clipped by 6 bases and J by 1 base; unmatched bases: 16. CDR3 in DNA: TGTGCCAGCAGCCTCGGCGGGGCCCGAAGCGGGGGCCAAGAGACCCAGTACTTC. This codes for CASSLGGARSGGQETQYF.

This rearrangement joins TRBV7-2 to TRBJ2-3, with a tentative D call TRBD2 (6 bases). The CDR3 has 16 amino acids. Germline-derived CDR1 and CDR2 are SGHTA and FQGNSA. V was cut by 1 base and J by 0 bases, with 11 bases left in between. The CDR3 coding sequence is TGTGCCAGCAGCTTAGACGCTAGCGTTAGCACAGATACGCAGTATTTT. This sequence encodes CASSLDASVSTDTQYF.

The table lists this clone with a count of one. The chain uses TRBV6-1 and TRBJ2-2, with D unclear. The CDR3 length is 13 residues. Trimming took 8 bases from V and 8 from J, leaving 15 bases between them. Germline CDR1 is MNHNS and CDR2 is SASEGT. The chain's CDR3 is CASDSLGEGELFF. The CDR3, as DNA: TGTGCCAGCGACTCCTTAGGTGAAGGGGAGCTGTTTTTT.

The chain has TRBV28 and TRBJ2-1; 12 positions agree with TRBD2. This CDR3 is 22 amino acids long. Germline trimming cut 1 base from V and 4 bases from J; bases unmatched to any gene: 20. The V gene's germline CDR1 is MDHEN and CDR2 SYDVKM. CDR3 DNA sequence: TGTGCCAGCAGTTTATACTTAGGGAGACTAGCGGGAGCCCCTACCTTTTACAATGAGCAGTTCTTC. Translation gives CASSLYLGRLAGAPTFYNEQFF.

This chain links TRBV28 with TRBJ2-4, with D possibly matching TRBD2 (6 bases). CDR1 is MDHEN, CDR2 SYDVKM, per germline. The CDR3 is made up of 14 amino acids. Trimming pared 9 bases from V and 5 bases from J, leaving 17 bases between. The CDR3 DNA is TGTGCCAGTGCCCTTTTAGGAGGGCAAAACATTCAGTACTTC. Translating gives CASALLGGQNIQYF.

This clone appeared a single time. This chain connects TRBV16 to TRBJ2-1, with D possibly TRBD1 on 5 matching bases. Germline V gene sequence: CDR1 KGHSY, CDR2 FQNENV. There are 15 residues in the CDR3. Trimming removed 0 bases from V and 2 bases from J, with 8 bases in between. The CDR3 nucleotides read TGTGCCAGCAGCCAATCGGCAGGGACCTACAATGAGCAGTTCTTC. Its translation: CASSQSAGTYNEQFF.

The J gene is TRBJ2-7, the V gene TRBV9; 10 nucleotides match TRBD1. V lost 3 bases and J lost 4; bases outside the gene matches: 4. CDR1 is SGDLS, CDR2 YYNGEE, per germline. There are 14 residues in the CDR3. CDR3 loop: CASSGGTGVYEQYF. The CDR3 nucleotides read TGTGCCAGCAGCGGCGGGACAGGGGTGTACGAGCAGTACTTC. The full variable domain, in which reference TRBV9 and TRBJ2-7 provide the parts outside the CDR3, is DSGVTQTPKHLITATGQRVTLRCSPRSGDLSVYWYQQSLDQGLQFLIQYYNGEERAKGNILERFSAQQFPDLHSELNLSSLELGDSALYFCASSGGTGVYEQYFGPGTRLTVT.

This rearrangement joins TRBV7-9 to TRBJ1-1; 11 bases are shared with TRBD1. Germline trimming cut 5 bases from V and 7 bases from J; bases unmatched to any gene: 9. CDR1 and CDR2 (germline): SEHNR, FQNEAQ (reference sequence). The CDR3 spans 15 residues. In DNA form, the CDR3 reads TGTGCCAGCAGCGGGACGGGACAGGGGGTTGGTGAAGCTTTCTTT. Translating it yields CASSGTGQGVGEAFF. Based on the CDR3 plus reference TRBV7-9 and TRBJ1-1, the full variable domain is DTGVSQNPRHKITKRGQNVTFRCDPISEHNRLYWYRQTLGQGPEFLTYFQNEAQLEKSRLLSDRFSAERPKGSFSTLEIQRTEQGDSAMYLCASSGTGQGVGEAFFGQGTRLTVV.

The CDR3: CASSALQGATNEKLFF. The CDR3 DNA sequence: TGCGCCAGCAGCGCGCTGCAGGGGGCAACTAATGAAAAACTGTTTTTT. This chain uses TRBV5-1 with TRBJ1-4; 7 nucleotides match TRBD1. The germline V gene has CDR1 SGHRS and CDR2 YFSETQ. The junction had 6 bases not matched to a gene; V was cut back by 4 bases and J by 0 bases. The CDR3 sequence is 16 residues long. The entire variable domain, with the rest obtained from reference TRBV5-1 and TRBJ1-4, is as follows: KAGVTQTPRYLIKTRGQQVTLSCSPISGHRSVSWYQQTPGQGLQFLFEYFSETQRNKGNFPGRFSGRQFSNSRSEMNVSTLELGDSALYLCASSALQGATNEKLFFGSGTQLSVL.